The 12 T cell receptor beta chains below come from one sample, sequenced in a study of blood T cell repertoires in COVID-19. Clones were sequenced by immunoSEQ multiplex PCR, and TCRdb holds only the in-frame ones, with some missing. This table has some 200,000 clones, around 83% appearing once. What was sequenced was peripheral blood. The receptors stem from a woman of 80 years or more in a cohort sampled during active or convalescent COVID-19.

In this sample, this clone turned up a few times. This rearrangement joins TRBV4-1 to TRBJ1-3, with a tentative D call TRBD1 (6 bases). CDR1 is MGHRA, CDR2 YSYEKL, per germline. V was pared by 1 base and J by 6 bases, with 16 bases between. The CDR3 contains 16 residues. CDR3 amino acids: CASSQGSYRAANTIYF. The CDR3 DNA follows: TGCGCCAGCAGCCAAGGTTCATACAGGGCAGCAAACACCATATATTTT.

The chain links TRBV2 to TRBJ2-7; TRBD1 matches at 8 bases. CDR1 and CDR2 (germline): SNHLY, FYNNEI. This CDR3 spans 14 amino acids. V lost 6 bases, J lost 1 base, and 5 bases stayed unmatched. The CDR3: CASRDRTGSYEQYF. The CDR3 coding sequence is TGTGCCAGCAGGGATAGGACAGGGTCCTACGAGCAGTACTTC. Looking up the rest from reference TRBV2 and TRBJ2-7 gives the full variable domain: EPEVTQTPSHQVTQMGQEVILRCVPISNHLYFYWYRQILGQKVEFLVSFYNNEISEKSEIFDDQFSVERPDGSNFTLKIRSTKLEDSAMYFCASRDRTGSYEQYFGPGTRLTVT.

V is TRBV28 and J is TRBJ2-7; 8 bases are a match to TRBD1. This CDR3 comprises 15 residues. V was pared by 7 bases and J by 7 bases, with 15 bases of the junction left unmatched. Germline V gene data show CDR1 as MDHEN and CDR2 as SYDVKM. DNA of the CDR3: TGTGCCAGCACCTCGTCGAGGGACAGGAGAGGGGAGCAGTACTTC. It yields the protein CASTSSRDRRGEQYF.

The gene calls are TRBV11-2 and TRBJ1-2, with TRBD1 matching 8 bases. This CDR3 is 14 amino acids long. J lost 6 bases, V lost 4 bases, and 7 bases had no gene match. The germline V gene has CDR1 SGHAT and CDR2 FQNNGV. The CDR3: CASSWAGTGNGYTF. Here the CDR3 DNA reads TGTGCCAGCAGCTGGGCCGGGACAGGCAATGGCTACACCTTC.

J is TRBJ1-1 and V is TRBV5-1, with D possibly matching TRBD1 (6 bases). This CDR3 contains 15 residues. In germline, CDR1 is SGHRS, CDR2 YFSETQ. Deletions cut 1 base from V and 3 bases from J, with 13 bases between. As DNA, the CDR3 is TGCGCCAGCAGCTTGACCGGACAGACCTACACTGAAGCTTTCTTT. Its protein product is CASSLTGQTYTEAFF.

The chain carries TRBV28 and TRBJ2-5, with TRBD1 matching over 9 bases. The CDR3 is 14 amino acids. V gave up 5 bases and J gave up 5 bases; unmatched junction bases: 6. The germline CDR1 and CDR2 sequences are MDHEN and SYDVKM. The CDR3 DNA follows: TGTGCCAGCAGTCAACAGGGGGCGCAGGAGACCCAGTACTTC. Residues: CASSQQGAQETQYF.

The chain recombines TRBV5-5 with TRBJ1-1; no reliable D call. The CDR3 has 13 amino acids. Germline assignment: CDR1 SGHKS and CDR2 YYEKEE (reference sequence). V was clipped by 2 bases and J by 7 bases, with 12 bases between them. CDR3 region: CASSFNVGNEAFF. DNA of the CDR3: TGTGCCAGCAGCTTCAATGTCGGGAATGAAGCTTTCTTT. The full variable domain, its missing parts supplied by reference TRBV5-5 and TRBJ1-1, is DAGVTQSPTHLIKTRGQQVTLRCSPISGHKSVSWYQQVLGQGPQFIFQYYEKEERGRGNFPDRFSARQFPNYSSELNVNALLLGDSALYLCASSFNVGNEAFFGQGTRLTVV.

The V gene is TRBV7-2, the J gene TRBJ1-6, with 9 bases that match TRBD1. Germline CDR1 is SGHTA and CDR2 is FQGNSA. This CDR3 contains 15 residues. With V trimmed by 4 bases and J by 7 bases, 5 bases remained unmatched. In nucleotides, the CDR3 is TGTGCCAGCAGCTCGTTGGGACAGGGAAATTCACCCCTCCACTTT. Encoded protein: CASSSLGQGNSPLHF.

This clone was counted once. V gene TRBV28 combines with J gene TRBJ1-6, with D possibly matching TRBD1 (6 bases). V was shortened by 3 bases and J by 6 bases, with 9 bases between the two germline ends. There are 14 residues in the CDR3. CDR1 is MDHEN, CDR2 SYDVKM, per germline. CDR3 protein: CASSFSRGNSPLHF. The CDR3 region has the DNA TGTGCCAGCAGTTTCAGCAGGGGTAATTCACCCCTCCACTTT. Full variable domain (rest looked up from reference TRBV28 and TRBJ1-6): DVKVTQSSRYLVKRTGEKVFLECVQDMDHENMFWYRQDPGLGLRLIYFSYDVKMKEKGDIPEGYSVSREKKERFSLILESASTNQTSMYLCASSFSRGNSPLHFGNGTRLTVT.

This clone appeared a few times. The gene calls are TRBV19 and TRBJ1-6; a weak D match, TRBD1 (5 bases). The CDR3 length is 15 residues. CDR1 and CDR2 (germline): LNHDA, SQIVND (reference sequence). Trimming left V 7 bases short and J 3 bases short, with 13 bases between. In nucleotides, the CDR3 is TGTGCCAGTAAAGGCGCTCAGGGCTATAATTCACCCCTCCACTTT. As protein: CASKGAQGYNSPLHF.

The V call is TRBV30, the J call TRBJ1-5, with 9 nucleotides matching TRBD1. Trimming removed 1 base from V and 6 bases from J; junction bases left unmatched: 7. Germline V CDR1 and CDR2: GTSNPN, SVGIG (reference sequence). This CDR3 spans 15 amino acids. CDR3 DNA: TGTGCCTGGAGTGGGGACAGGGTTGCTAGTCAGCCCCAGCATTTT. Translated, it gives CAWSGDRVASQPQHF.

V and J are TRBV5-1 and TRBJ2-7; 7 bases line up with TRBD1. CDR1 is SGHRS and CDR2 is YFSETQ in the germline V gene. J gave up 1 base and V 4 bases, and 5 bases lay outside the gene matches. This CDR3 is 14 amino acids long. The CDR3 DNA sequence: TGCGCCAGCAGCACGGGACAGACTTCCTACGAGCAGTACTTC. Its protein is CASSTGQTSYEQYF.